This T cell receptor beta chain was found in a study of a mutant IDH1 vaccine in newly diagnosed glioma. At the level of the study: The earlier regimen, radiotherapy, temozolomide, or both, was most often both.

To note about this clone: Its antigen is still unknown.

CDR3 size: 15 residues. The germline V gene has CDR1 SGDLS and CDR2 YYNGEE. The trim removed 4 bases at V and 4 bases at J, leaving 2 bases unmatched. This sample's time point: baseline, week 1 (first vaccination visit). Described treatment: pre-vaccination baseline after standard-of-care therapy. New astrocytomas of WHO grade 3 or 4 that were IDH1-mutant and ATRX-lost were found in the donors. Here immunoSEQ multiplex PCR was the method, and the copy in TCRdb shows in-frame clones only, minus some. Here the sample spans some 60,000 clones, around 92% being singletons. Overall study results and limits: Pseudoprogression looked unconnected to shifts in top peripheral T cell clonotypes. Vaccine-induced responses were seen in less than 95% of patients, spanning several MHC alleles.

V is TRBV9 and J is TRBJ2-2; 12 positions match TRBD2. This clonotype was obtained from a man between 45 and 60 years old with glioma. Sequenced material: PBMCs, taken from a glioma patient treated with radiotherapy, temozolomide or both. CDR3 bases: TGTGCCAGCAGCCCGGGACTAGCGGGCACCGGGGAGCTGTTTTTT. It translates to CASSPGLAGTGELFF.